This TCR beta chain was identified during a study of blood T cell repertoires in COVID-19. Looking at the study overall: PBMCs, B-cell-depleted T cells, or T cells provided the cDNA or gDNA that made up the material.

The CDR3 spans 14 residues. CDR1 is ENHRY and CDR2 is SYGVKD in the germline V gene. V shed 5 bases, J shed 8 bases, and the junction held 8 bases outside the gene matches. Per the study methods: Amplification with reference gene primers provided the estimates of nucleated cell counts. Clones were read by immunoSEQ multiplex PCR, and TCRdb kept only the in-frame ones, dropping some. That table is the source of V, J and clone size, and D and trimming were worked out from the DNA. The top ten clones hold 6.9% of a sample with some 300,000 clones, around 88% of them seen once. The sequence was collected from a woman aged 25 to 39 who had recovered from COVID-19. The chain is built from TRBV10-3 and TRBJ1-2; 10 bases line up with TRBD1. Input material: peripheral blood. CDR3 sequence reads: CAISKTGGAGGYTF. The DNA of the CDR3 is TGTGCCATCAGTAAGACAGGGGGCGCGGGGGGCTACACCTTC.